This T cell receptor beta chain was captured by sequencing in a study of shared clonotypes between healthy human individuals. Details on this clone: No antigen is known for it.

At a deep level, the assay was run. Original analysis: Filtering differed since immunoSEQ provided only junctions, with no quality scores. Clones were sequenced by immunoSEQ multiplex PCR, and TCRdb holds only the in-frame ones, with some missing. From that table come the V and J calls and clone size; the DNA was used to work out D and trimming. Of some 530,000 clones in the sample, roughly 80% were seen once. Regarding the study as a whole: A small donor pool kept down the genetic and exposure-history diversity that was represented.

The CDR3 covers 15 residues. V was trimmed by 0 bases and J by 2 bases, leaving 9 bases between them. Germline values: CDR1 SGHNT, CDR2 YYREEE (reference sequence). The receptor was isolated from a middle-aged woman in good health. Some clones in this sample may be carry-over from other donors' samples. Sequenced material: PBMCs. This sequence joins TRBV5-4 and TRBJ1-5, with D tentatively TRBD1 (6 bases). The CDR3 reads CASSLVPGGNQPQHF. The CDR3 nucleotides read TGTGCCAGCAGCTTGGTCCCAGGGGGCAATCAGCCCCAGCATTTT.